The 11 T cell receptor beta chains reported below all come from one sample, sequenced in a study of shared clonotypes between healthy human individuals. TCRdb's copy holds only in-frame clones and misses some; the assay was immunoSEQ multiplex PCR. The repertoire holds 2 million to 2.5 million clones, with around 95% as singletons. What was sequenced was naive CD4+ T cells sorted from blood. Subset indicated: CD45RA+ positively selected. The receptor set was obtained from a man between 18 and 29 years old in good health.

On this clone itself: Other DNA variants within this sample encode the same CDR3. CDR3 in amino acids: CASSFDPSYEQYF. In DNA form, the CDR3 reads TGCGCCAGCAGCTTTGACCCATCCTACGAGCAGTACTTC. The rearrangement links TRBV5-1 to TRBJ2-7; no reliable D call. Trimming removed 2 bases from V and 1 base from J, with 7 bases in between. The germline V gene encodes CDR1 SGHRS and CDR2 YFSETQ. This CDR3 comprises 13 residues. The full variable domain, rest sourced from reference TRBV5-1 and TRBJ2-7, is KAGVTQTPRYLIKTRGQQVTLSCSPISGHRSVSWYQQTPGQGLQFLFEYFSETQRNKGNFPGRFSGRQFSNSRSEMNVSTLELGDSALYLCASSFDPSYEQYFGPGTRLTVT.

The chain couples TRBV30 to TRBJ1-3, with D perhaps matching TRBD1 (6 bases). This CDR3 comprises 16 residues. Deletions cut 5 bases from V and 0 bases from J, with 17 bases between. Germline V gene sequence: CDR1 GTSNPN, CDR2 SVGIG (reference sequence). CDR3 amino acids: CAWVTYRANSGNTIYF. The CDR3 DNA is TGTGCCTGGGTGACATACAGGGCCAACTCTGGAAACACCATATATTTT.

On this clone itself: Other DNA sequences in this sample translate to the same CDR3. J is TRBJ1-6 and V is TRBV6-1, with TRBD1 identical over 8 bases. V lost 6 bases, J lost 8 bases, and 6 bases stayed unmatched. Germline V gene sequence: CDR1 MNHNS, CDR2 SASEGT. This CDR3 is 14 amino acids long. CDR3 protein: CASSRDRGDSPLHF. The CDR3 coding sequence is TGTGCCAGCAGCCGTGACAGGGGTGATTCACCCCTCCACTTT.

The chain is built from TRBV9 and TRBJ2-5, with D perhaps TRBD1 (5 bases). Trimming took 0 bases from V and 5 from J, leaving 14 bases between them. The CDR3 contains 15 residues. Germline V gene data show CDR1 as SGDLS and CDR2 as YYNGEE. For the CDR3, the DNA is TGTGCCAGCAGCGTAGGGGCAGGGTGGGCGGAGACCCAGTACTTC. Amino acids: CASSVGAGWAETQYF.

CDR3 in DNA: TGTGCCAGCACCTTCGGGACAGGGCCCTACGAGCAGTACTTC. It specifies CASTFGTGPYEQYF. The chain uses TRBV7-2 and TRBJ2-7; the match to TRBD1 covers 9 bases. The germline V gene encodes CDR1 SGHTA and CDR2 FQGNSA. The CDR3 is made up of 14 amino acids. With V trimmed by 7 bases and J by 2 bases, 6 bases remained unmatched.

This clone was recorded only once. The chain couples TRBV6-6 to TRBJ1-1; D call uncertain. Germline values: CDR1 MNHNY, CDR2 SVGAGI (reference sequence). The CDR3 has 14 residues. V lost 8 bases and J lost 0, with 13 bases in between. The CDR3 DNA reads TGTGCCAGCTGGATTCCGGGGATGAACACTGAAGCTTTCTTT. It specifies CASWIPGMNTEAFF.

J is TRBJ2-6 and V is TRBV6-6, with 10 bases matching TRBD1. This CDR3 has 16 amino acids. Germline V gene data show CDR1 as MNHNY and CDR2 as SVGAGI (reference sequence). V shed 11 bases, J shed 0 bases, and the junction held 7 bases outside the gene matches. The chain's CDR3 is CAGHRDRGSGANVLTF. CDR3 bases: TGTGCCGGCCACCGGGACAGGGGCTCTGGGGCCAACGTCCTGACTTTC.

CDR3: CASSPYIGGEINEKLFF. CDR3 sequence (DNA): TGTGCCAGCTCACCTTACATAGGGGGCGAAATTAACGAAAAACTGTTTTTT. The rearrangement joins TRBV18 to TRBJ1-4, with 7 bases identical to TRBD1. The CDR3 covers 17 residues. J lost 8 bases, V lost 3 bases, and 15 bases had no gene match. CDR1 is KGHSH, CDR2 LQKENI, per germline.

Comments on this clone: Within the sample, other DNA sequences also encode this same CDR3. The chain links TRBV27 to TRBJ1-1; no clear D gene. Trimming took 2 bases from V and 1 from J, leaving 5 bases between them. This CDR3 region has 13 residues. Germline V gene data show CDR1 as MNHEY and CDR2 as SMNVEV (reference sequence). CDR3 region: CASSLRENTEAFF. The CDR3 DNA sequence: TGTGCCAGCAGTTTACGAGAGAACACTGAAGCTTTCTTT.

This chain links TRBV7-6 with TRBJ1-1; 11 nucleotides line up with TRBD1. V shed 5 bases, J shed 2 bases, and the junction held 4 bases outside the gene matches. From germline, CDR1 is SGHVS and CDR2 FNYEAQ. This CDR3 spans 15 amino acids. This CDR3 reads CASSRGQGANTEAFF. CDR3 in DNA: TGTGCCAGCAGCCGAGGACAGGGGGCCAACACTGAAGCTTTCTTT.

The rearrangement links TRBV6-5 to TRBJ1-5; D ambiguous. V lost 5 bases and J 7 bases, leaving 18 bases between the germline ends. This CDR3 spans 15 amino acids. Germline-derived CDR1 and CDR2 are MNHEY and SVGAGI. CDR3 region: CASSPVPSSRQPQHF. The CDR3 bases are TGTGCCAGCAGTCCCGTTCCGAGCTCCAGGCAGCCCCAGCATTTT.